The 32 T cell receptor beta chains reported below all come from one sample, sequenced in a study of blood T cell repertoires in COVID-19. The assay was immunoSEQ multiplex PCR, and TCRdb's table has in-frame clones only and misses some. The data contain about 140,000 clones, more than 60% of them singletons. The sequenced material came from peripheral blood. These receptors all come from a woman aged 45-60 years with active or convalescent COVID-19.

The genes are TRBV11-2 and TRBJ2-4; TRBD1 matches 10 bases. The junction had 8 bases not matched to a gene; V was cut back by 5 bases and J by 1 base. This CDR3 is 17 amino acids long. CDR1 SGHAT and CDR2 FQNNGV come from the germline V gene. The CDR3 DNA sequence: TGTGCCAGCAGCACATGGACAGGGGGGTTGGCCAAAAACATTCAGTACTTC. It encodes CASSTWTGGLAKNIQYF.

The rearrangement uses TRBV13 and TRBJ2-3; 9 bases are shared with TRBD1. The junction had 3 bases not matched to a gene; V was cut back by 2 bases and J by 0 bases. The CDR3 extends over 16 amino acids. Germline lookup yields CDR1 PRHDT and CDR2 FYEKMQ (reference sequence). This CDR3 reads CASSLRGTGSTDTQYF. The DNA of the CDR3 is TGTGCCAGCAGCTTACGAGGGACAGGGAGCACAGATACGCAGTATTTT.

The chain is built from TRBV19 and TRBJ1-1; 8 bases align to TRBD1. V trimming: 11 bases; J trimming: 3 bases; junction bases outside the gene matches: 11. The CDR3 runs to 14 residues. CDR1 is LNHDA, CDR2 SQIVND, per germline (reference sequence). The CDR3 sequence is CAARAGQDDTEAFF. The CDR3 coding sequence is TGTGCCGCGCGGGCGGGACAGGACGACACTGAAGCTTTCTTT.

The V and J genes are TRBV30 and TRBJ2-2; D not resolved. Trimming cost V 5 bases and J 9 bases, with 10 bases left between them. CDR3 length: 11 residues. The germline CDR1 and CDR2 sequences are GTSNPN and SVGIG (reference sequence). The CDR3 sequence is CAWGVLRELFF. CDR3 sequence (DNA): TGTGCCTGGGGGGTACTCCGGGAGCTGTTTTTT.

The CDR3 loop reads CASSPGDSKASNEKLFF. As DNA, the CDR3 is TGTGCCAGCAGCCCCGGGGACAGCAAGGCATCTAATGAAAAACTGTTTTTT. The J gene is TRBJ1-4, the V gene TRBV9; 7 positions agree with TRBD1. Losses at the gene ends were 4 bases for V and 3 bases for J; bases not matched to a gene: 12. The germline gives CDR1 SGDLS, CDR2 YYNGEE. This CDR3 is 17 amino acids long.

This chain links TRBV5-1 with TRBJ2-6; weak D call: TRBD1 (5 bases). Germline V gives CDR1 SGHRS, CDR2 YFSETQ. CDR3 size: 17 residues. V was clipped by 0 bases and J by 2 bases, with 12 bases between them. This chain's CDR3 is CASSLEGNGAGANVLTF. The CDR3 nucleotides are TGCGCCAGCAGCTTGGAGGGGAATGGCGCTGGGGCCAACGTCCTGACTTTC.

Notes on this clone: Other DNA variants within this sample encode the same CDR3. V is TRBV11-2 and J is TRBJ1-1, with D possibly TRBD1 on 5 matching bases. V shed 5 bases and J shed 3 bases, with 10 bases lying between them. Germline V CDR1 and CDR2: SGHAT, FQNNGV. CDR3 length: 13 residues. The CDR3 spells CASSVQGYTEAFF. The CDR3 DNA reads TGTGCCAGCAGCGTTCAGGGATACACTGAAGCTTTCTTT. The full variable domain, completed using reference TRBV11-2 and TRBJ1-1, is EAGVAQSPRYKIIEKRQSVAFWCNPISGHATLYWYQQILGQGPKLLIQFQNNGVVDDSQLPKDRFSAERLKGVDSTLKIQPAKLEDSAVYLCASSVQGYTEAFFGQGTRLTVV.

This chain uses TRBV11-2 with TRBJ2-1; 9 nucleotides line up with TRBD2. V lost 5 bases, J lost 4 bases, and 3 bases stayed unmatched. The CDR3 has 14 residues. The germline V gene has CDR1 SGHAT and CDR2 FQNNGV. The CDR3 coding sequence is TGTGCCAGCAGCGTAACTAGCGGGTACAATGAGCAGTTCTTC. It encodes CASSVTSGYNEQFF.

This clone was picked up a small number of times. The genes are TRBV7-8 and TRBJ2-1; 7 bases are a match to TRBD1. Germline CDR1 and CDR2: SGHVS and FQNEAQ. The CDR3 is made up of 15 amino acids. With V trimmed by 3 bases and J by 4 bases, 6 bases remained unmatched. CDR3 coding DNA: TGTGCCAGCAGCTTGGGACAGCGAGTTTACAATGAGCAGTTCTTC. Encoded protein: CASSLGQRVYNEQFF.

This chain uses TRBV30 with TRBJ2-7; D is unclear. Germline CDR1 GTSNPN, CDR2 SVGIG (reference sequence). V shed 0 bases and J shed 3 bases, with 12 bases lying between them. This CDR3 comprises 14 residues. CDR3 region: CAWSVPGGSYEQYF. The CDR3 nucleotides read TGTGCCTGGAGTGTACCCGGCGGAAGCTACGAGCAGTACTTC.

The chain carries TRBV19 and TRBJ2-7; D may be TRBD2 (5 bases). Trimming left V 6 bases short and J 3 bases short, with 15 bases between. This CDR3 has 14 amino acids. CDR1 is LNHDA, CDR2 SQIVND, per germline (reference sequence). CDR3 nucleotide sequence: TGTGCCAGTAGGACCTCGGCTAGCCACTACGAGCAGTACTTC. It specifies CASRTSASHYEQYF. The full variable domain, completed using reference TRBV19 and TRBJ2-7, is DGGITQSPKYLFRKEGQNVTLSCEQNLNHDAMYWYRQDPGQGLRLIYYSQIVNDFQKGDIAEGYSVSREKKESFPLTVTSAQKNPTAFYLCASRTSASHYEQYFGPGTRLTVT.

The CDR3 region has the DNA TGTGCCAGCAGAGCAGGGGGCCAGGGCTATGGCTACACCTTC. Protein sequence: CASRAGGQGYGYTF. The chain couples TRBV28 to TRBJ1-2, with 8 bases identical to TRBD1. The CDR3 loop spans 14 amino acids. Germline trimming cut 6 bases from V and 4 bases from J; bases unmatched to any gene: 7. Germline CDR1 is MDHEN and CDR2 is SYDVKM.

Only one count was recorded for this clone. V gene TRBV2 combines with J gene TRBJ2-3; 9 bases fit TRBD1. The V and J ends lost 7 bases and 5 bases, in that order; junction bases with no gene match: 4. CDR3 size: 13 residues. CDR1 and CDR2 from the germline V gene are SNHLY and FYNNEI. The CDR3 coding sequence is TGTGCCAGCATCAGACAGGGGGGAGATACGCAGTATTTT. It yields the protein CASIRQGGDTQYF.

The gene calls are TRBV10-3 and TRBJ1-5; 8 positions agree with TRBD1. In germline, CDR1 is ENHRY, CDR2 SYGVKD. CDR3 length: 16 amino acids. V dropped 2 bases and J dropped 1; count of bases not matched to a gene: 4. The CDR3 DNA sequence: TGTGCCATCAGTGAGAGGACAGGGCTAAGCAATCAGCCCCAGCATTTT. It yields the protein CAISERTGLSNQPQHF.

This chain links TRBV11-2 with TRBJ1-1; the match to TRBD1 covers 12 bases. Germline assignment: CDR1 SGHAT and CDR2 FQNNGV. After removal of 6 bases from V and 5 bases from J, the junction contained 10 bases not matched to a gene. This CDR3 contains 16 residues. CDR3 nucleotides: TGTGCCAGCAGAGGGGGACAGGGGGCGCGCGGGACTGAAGCTTTCTTT. Its protein product is CASRGGQGARGTEAFF.

The CDR3 region is CASSERDMRGASGNTIYF. The CDR3, as DNA: TGTGCCAGCAGTGAAAGGGACATGAGGGGCGCCTCTGGAAACACCATATATTTT. This chain uses TRBV6-1 with TRBJ1-3, with a possible D match to TRBD1 (6 bases). Germline CDR1 and CDR2: MNHNS and SASEGT. This CDR3 comprises 18 residues. Trimming cost V 2 bases and J 0 bases, with 17 bases left between them.

This clone was detected only once. The rearrangement uses TRBV9 and TRBJ2-2, with D unresolved. This CDR3 has 14 residues. From germline, CDR1 is SGDLS and CDR2 YYNGEE. Trimming cost V 3 bases and J 6 bases, with 12 bases left between them. As DNA, the CDR3 is TGTGCCAGCAGCGCTATGACAATTGCCGGGGAGCTGTTTTTT. This codes for CASSAMTIAGELFF.

This sequence joins TRBV2 and TRBJ2-7, with 11 bases lining up with TRBD2. Germline CDR1 and CDR2: SNHLY and FYNNEI. The ends lost 5 bases at V and 5 bases at J; junction bases unmatched: 8. CDR3 length equals 15 residues. CDR3 loop: CASSTLAGGRDEQYF. In nucleotides, the CDR3 is TGTGCCAGCAGTACATTAGCGGGGGGGCGGGACGAGCAGTACTTC.

V gene TRBV6-5 combines with J gene TRBJ1-5; 9 bases line up with TRBD1. The CDR3 covers 14 residues. V dropped 6 bases and J dropped 9; count of bases not matched to a gene: 9. Germline assignment: CDR1 MNHEY and CDR2 SVGAGI. The CDR3 DNA reads as TGTGCCAGCAGGCCCGGACAGGGGATACGGCCCCAGCATTTT. Residues: CASRPGQGIRPQHF.

This clone has only one observation. The chain has TRBV7-9 and TRBJ1-2; 9 bases agree with TRBD1. Germline V CDR1 and CDR2: SEHNR, FQNEAQ (reference sequence). V shed 6 bases, J shed 8 bases, and the junction held 13 bases outside the gene matches. There are 15 residues in the CDR3. CDR3 amino acids: CASRDHRDRVMGYTF. CDR3 bases: TGTGCCAGCAGGGATCACCGGGACAGGGTGATGGGCTACACCTTC.

This clone was seen a few times. This chain connects TRBV11-1 to TRBJ1-2; possible D gene TRBD1, 5 bases. V shed 3 bases and J shed 1 base, with 9 bases lying between them. This CDR3 contains 14 residues. The germline gives CDR1 SGHAT, CDR2 FQDESV (reference sequence). CDR3 DNA: TGTGCCAGCAGCTTTGACAGTTTTAACTATGGCTACACCTTC. It codes for CASSFDSFNYGYTF.

The J gene is TRBJ2-1, the V gene TRBV6-5; 12 nucleotides line up with TRBD2. The V gene end was trimmed by 9 bases and the J gene end by 0 bases; junction bases not matched to a gene: 3. Per germline, CDR1 MNHEY and CDR2 SVGAGI. This CDR3 is built from 15 residues. The CDR3 sequence is CASLAGGSSYNEQFF. CDR3 nucleotide sequence: TGTGCCAGTCTAGCGGGAGGGAGCTCCTACAATGAGCAGTTCTTC.

CDR3 coding DNA: TGCGCCAGCAGCCAAGACGCCCCTTCGGGGGGTTTCACAGATACGCAGTATTTT. It yields the protein CASSQDAPSGGFTDTQYF. The chain carries TRBV4-3 and TRBJ2-3; 7 nucleotides match TRBD2. J gave up 2 bases and V 0 bases, and 11 bases lay outside the gene matches. The CDR3 covers 18 residues. CDR1 and CDR2 from the germline V gene are LGHNA and YSLEER.

This clone has only one observation. CDR3 in amino acids: CASSSSLTGGTNTEAFF. CDR3 sequence (DNA): TGTGCCAGCAGCTCCTCTTTGACAGGGGGCACGAACACTGAAGCTTTCTTT. This chain connects TRBV7-8 to TRBJ1-1; 10 positions agree with TRBD1. The germline CDR1 and CDR2 sequences are SGHVS and FQNEAQ. The length of the CDR3 is 17 residues. J was trimmed by 1 base and V by 4 bases; bases with no gene match: 9.

This clone has ten or more counts. The gene calls are TRBV7-9 and TRBJ2-7, with D perhaps TRBD1 (6 bases). With 4 bases removed from V and 3 bases from J, the gap between germline ends came to 16 bases. In germline, CDR1 is SEHNR, CDR2 FQNEAQ (reference sequence). The CDR3 length is 15 residues. The CDR3 coding sequence is TGTGCCAGCAGCTCGGACAGAGGGAGCGGCTACGAGCAGTACTTC. It codes for CASSSDRGSGYEQYF.

This chain links TRBV28 with TRBJ1-5; a weak D match, TRBD1 (5 bases). The CDR3 has 14 residues. Trimming cost V 2 bases and J 5 bases, with 10 bases left between them. CDR1 is MDHEN and CDR2 is SYDVKM in the germline V gene. The CDR3 is CASSLRDSYQPQHF. As DNA, the CDR3 is TGTGCCAGCAGTTTACGTGACAGTTATCAGCCCCAGCATTTT. Full variable domain (remainder filled in from reference TRBV28 and TRBJ1-5): DVKVTQSSRYLVKRTGEKVFLECVQDMDHENMFWYRQDPGLGLRLIYFSYDVKMKEKGDIPEGYSVSREKKERFSLILESASTNQTSMYLCASSLRDSYQPQHFGDGTRLSIL.

This clone occurred a few times. The rearrangement links TRBV6-5 to TRBJ1-5, with D perhaps TRBD1 (5 bases). Germline CDR1 reads MNHEY; CDR2 reads SVGAGI. The CDR3 covers 14 residues. V dropped 5 bases and J dropped 4 bases, with 12 bases sitting between them. CDR3 loop: CASSTLGGNQPQHF. CDR3 in DNA: TGTGCCAGCAGTACACTGGGGGGTAATCAGCCCCAGCATTTT.

V and J are TRBV7-2 and TRBJ1-1, with 11 bases aligning to TRBD1. Trimming cost V 5 bases and J 4 bases; bases outside gene matches: 3. The CDR3 consists of 14 residues. Germline loops: CDR1 SGHTA, CDR2 FQGNSA. This CDR3 reads CASSRDRGATEAFF. DNA of the CDR3: TGTGCCAGCAGCAGGGACAGGGGGGCCACTGAAGCTTTCTTT.

V gene TRBV5-1 combines with J gene TRBJ1-3; D gene uncertain. The CDR3 has 16 residues. Germline CDR1 reads SGHRS; CDR2 reads YFSETQ. Trimming left V 4 bases short and J 3 bases short, with 17 bases between. In DNA, the CDR3 is TGCGCCAGCAGCCCCGATCCTCTGAGGAGTGGAAACACCATATATTTT. It translates to CASSPDPLRSGNTIYF.

This clone was found a few times. V and J are TRBV6-5 and TRBJ1-1; D is unresolved. The CDR3 totals 12 residues. The V gene's germline CDR1 is MNHEY and CDR2 SVGAGI. Trimming cost V 6 bases and J 7 bases, with 12 bases left between them. The chain's CDR3 is CASRALGVEAFF. CDR3 coding DNA: TGTGCCAGCAGAGCTTTGGGCGTTGAAGCTTTCTTT.

The CDR3 reads CASSQRTDEAFF. As DNA, the CDR3 is TGTGCCAGCAGCCAACGGACAGATGAAGCTTTCTTT. The chain links TRBV3-1 (or the pseudogene TRBV3-2) to TRBJ1-1; D possibly corresponds to TRBD1 (6 bases). The CDR3 is 12 amino acids. Trimming took 2 bases from V and 7 from J, leaving 8 bases between them. The germline V gene encodes CDR1 LGHDT and CDR2 YNNKEL (reference sequence).

The chain links TRBV3-1 (or the pseudogene TRBV3-2) to TRBJ2-7, with D perhaps matching TRBD1 (5 bases). The CDR3 is 15 amino acids. The germline CDR1 and CDR2 sequences are LGHDT and YNNKEL (reference sequence). The ends were cut back, 0 bases at V and 2 bases at J, with 11 bases in the middle. The CDR3 coding sequence is TGTGCCAGCAGCCAAGACCTGACAGCGCCCTACGAGCAGTACTTC. It yields the protein CASSQDLTAPYEQYF.